The present entry profiles one T cell receptor beta chain with its context. What it binds is not known. Repertoires were generated with immunoSEQ multiplex PCR, while TCRdb's copy carries only in-frame clones and drops some. The table shows 54,000 or so clones, with nearly 80% occurring only once. The entry originates in a study of T cell responses to AZD1222 COVID-19 vaccine. Whole-study results and caveats: Seropositive AZD1222 recipients at baseline numbered only five or six. Nearly half of spike-specific TCRs reportedly target variant regions that are unmutated in the B.1.351 and B.1.1.7 variants.

Germline V gene data show CDR1 as DFQATT and CDR2 as SNEGSKA (reference sequence). V was clipped by 6 bases and J by 5 bases, with 7 bases between them. This CDR3 has 10 amino acids. The chain carries TRBV20-1 and TRBJ2-5; D is unclear. Sample: peripheral blood, taken 28 days after the second AZD1222 dose. This clonotype was sampled from an adult who received the AZD1222 COVID-19 vaccine. The CDR3 reads CSAASETQYF. CDR3 in DNA: TGCAGTGCAGCATCGGAGACCCAGTACTTC.